The next 9 T cell receptor beta chains were all read from a single sample in a study of multiple sclerosis patients with progressive multifocal leukoencephalopathy (dated by TCRdb to the late 2010s). The method was the immunoSEQ multiplex PCR assay. TCRdb provides this immuneACCESS table in a form limited to in-frame rearrangements. Some clones are lacking; in checked studies, under half of them reflect an unresolved V gene, and why the rest are absent is not known. Counted in this sample were fewer than 40,000 clones; roughly 92% of them appeared once. The ten most abundant clones make up about 1.8% of the sample. Taken with the paper, the label for time point translates to: before natalizumab initiation. The sample taken for sequencing was PBMCs. These TCRs come from a man younger than 45 with multiple sclerosis.

The chain carries TRBV30 and TRBJ2-5; no clear D gene. In germline, CDR1 is GTSNPN, CDR2 SVGIG (reference sequence). V lost 0 bases and J 6 bases, leaving 11 bases between the germline ends. The length of the CDR3 is 13 residues. CDR3 sequence (DNA): TGTGCCTGGAGTGTAGGTCCAGGAAAGACCCAGTACTTC. This encodes CAWSVGPGKTQYF.

V usage is TRBV20-1 and J usage is TRBJ2-3; the D is unclear. Germline CDR1 reads DFQATT; CDR2 reads SNEGSKA (reference sequence). V was clipped by 4 bases and J by 11 bases, with 13 bases between them. The CDR3 totals 11 residues. The CDR3 coding sequence is TGCAGTGCTAACCAGGCAGTCTGGCAGTATTTT. Protein sequence: CSANQAVWQYF.

The chain recombines TRBV19 with TRBJ2-1, with D maybe TRBD2 (6 bases). Trimming pared 6 bases from V and 0 bases from J, leaving 18 bases between. The CDR3 has 17 residues. Per germline, CDR1 LNHDA and CDR2 SQIVND (reference sequence). The CDR3 DNA reads as TGTGCCAGTAGCAGCCTCTCTGGGGACTCCTCCTACAATGAGCAGTTCTTC. Amino acids: CASSSLSGDSSYNEQFF.

The genes are TRBV7-9 and TRBJ2-3; maybe TRBD2 (6 bases). Trimming took 3 bases from V and 6 from J, leaving 13 bases between them. CDR3 length: 14 residues. CDR1 SEHNR and CDR2 FQNEAQ come from the germline V gene (reference sequence). CDR3 nucleotides: TGTGCCAGCAGCTTTAGCGGAGCCGCTGATACGCAGTATTTT. It encodes CASSFSGAADTQYF. The full variable domain, with the rest looked up from reference TRBV7-9 and TRBJ2-3, is DTGVSQNPRHKITKRGQNVTFRCDPISEHNRLYWYRQTLGQGPEFLTYFQNEAQLEKSRLLSDRFSAERPKGSFSTLEIQRTEQGDSAMYLCASSFSGAADTQYFGPGTRLTVL.

This sequence joins TRBV25-1 and TRBJ2-3; D ambiguous. CDR3 length: 12 residues. The germline V gene encodes CDR1 MGHDK and CDR2 SYGVNS. The ends were cut back, 6 bases at V and 8 bases at J, with 12 bases in the middle. The CDR3 loop reads CASRPSLGTQYF. The DNA for the CDR3 is TGTGCCAGCAGGCCCTCCCTGGGTACGCAGTATTTT.

This chain joins TRBV18 and TRBJ2-4; 7 nucleotides agree with TRBD1. Germline V gives CDR1 KGHSH, CDR2 LQKENI. V was clipped by 3 bases and J by 7 bases; unmatched bases: 6. This CDR3 region has 14 residues. In DNA form, the CDR3 reads TGTGCCAGCTCACCGACAGGGAAGGTGAACATTCAGTACTTC. Its protein is CASSPTGKVNIQYF.

The chain has TRBV18 and TRBJ1-4; a weak D match, TRBD1 (5 bases). Trimming shortened V by 3 bases and J by 7 bases, and 15 bases separated the two germline ends. This CDR3 region has 15 residues. The germline gives CDR1 KGHSH, CDR2 LQKENI. This CDR3 reads CASSPGGRIGEKLFF. CDR3 DNA: TGTGCCAGCTCACCGGGGGGGAGGATCGGTGAAAAACTGTTTTTT. Full variable domain (outside the CDR3, taken from reference TRBV18 and TRBJ1-4): NAGVMQNPRHLVRRRGQEARLRCSPMKGHSHVYWYRQLPEEGLKFMVYLQKENIIDESGMPKERFSAEFPKEGPSILRIQQVVRGDSAAYFCASSPGGRIGEKLFFGSGTQLSVL.

This chain connects TRBV7-9 to TRBJ2-4; no firm D call. The V gene lost 0 bases and the J gene lost 1 base, with 4 bases spanning the gap. Germline loops: CDR1 SEHNR, CDR2 FQNEAQ (reference sequence). This CDR3 has 14 amino acids. The CDR3, as DNA: TGTGCCAGCAGCTTAGCGACCGCCAAAAACATTCAGTACTTC. It codes for CASSLATAKNIQYF.

The chain has TRBV4-1 and TRBJ2-4; 8 bases fit TRBD2. Germline loops: CDR1 MGHRA, CDR2 YSYEKL. The CDR3 has 17 residues. With 2 bases clipped from V and 2 bases from J, the junction kept 8 bases outside the gene matches. The CDR3 region has the DNA TGCGCCAGCAGCCAACCCACTAGCGGACCGACCAAAAACATTCAGTACTTC. It yields the protein CASSQPTSGPTKNIQYF.